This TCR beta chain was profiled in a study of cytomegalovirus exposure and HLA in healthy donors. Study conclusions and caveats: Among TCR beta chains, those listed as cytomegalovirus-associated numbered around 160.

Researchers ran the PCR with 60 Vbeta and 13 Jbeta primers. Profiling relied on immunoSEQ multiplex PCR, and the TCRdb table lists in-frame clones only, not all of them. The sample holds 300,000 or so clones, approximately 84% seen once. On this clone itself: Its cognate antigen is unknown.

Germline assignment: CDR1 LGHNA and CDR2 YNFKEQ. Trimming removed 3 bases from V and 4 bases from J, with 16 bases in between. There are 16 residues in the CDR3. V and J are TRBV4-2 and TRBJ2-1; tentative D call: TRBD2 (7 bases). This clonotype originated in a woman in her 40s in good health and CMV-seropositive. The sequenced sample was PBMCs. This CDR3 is CASSQGEGEGYNEQFF. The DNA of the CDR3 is TGTGCCAGCAGCCAGGGAGAGGGGGAGGGATACAATGAGCAGTTCTTC.